This record covers a single T cell receptor (beta chain). The antigen is undetermined. 5'RACE template switching generated TCR cDNA, adding a universal primer site and UMIs. TCRdb fed the 5' RACE reads into MiXCR, producing one record per CDR3 protein. Of fewer than 400,000 distinct CDR3 sequences in the sample, roughly 6.2% were seen once. This sample is part of a study of T cells after yellow fever vaccination. Germline V lookup: CDR1 SGHTA, CDR2 FQGNSA. The CDR3 spans 14 residues. V lost 1 base, J lost 5 bases, and 11 bases lay in between. Study findings and constraints: Contaminating bulk clonotypes could be abundant in FACS-sorted repertoires. By day 5 rather than day 15, the secondary response had peaked, though it was weaker.

The sample in question was PBMCs, obtained 5 days after the yellow fever booster vaccination. The rearrangement links TRBV7-2 to TRBJ2-5; D may correspond to TRBD1 or TRBD2 (5 bases each). The TCR comes from a man aged 30 to 45 who received the YFV17D yellow fever vaccine. The CDR3 nucleotides are TGTGCCAGCAGCTTAGGGGGGTTTAAGGAGACCCAGTACTTC. Its translation: CASSLGGFKETQYF. Complete variable domain (other parts from reference TRBV7-2 and TRBJ2-5): GAGVSQSPSNKVTEKGKDVELRCDPISGHTALYWYRQSLGQGLEFLIYFQGNSAPDKSGLPSDRFSAERTGGSVSTLTIQRTQQEDSAVYLCASSLGGFKETQYFGPGTRLLVL.